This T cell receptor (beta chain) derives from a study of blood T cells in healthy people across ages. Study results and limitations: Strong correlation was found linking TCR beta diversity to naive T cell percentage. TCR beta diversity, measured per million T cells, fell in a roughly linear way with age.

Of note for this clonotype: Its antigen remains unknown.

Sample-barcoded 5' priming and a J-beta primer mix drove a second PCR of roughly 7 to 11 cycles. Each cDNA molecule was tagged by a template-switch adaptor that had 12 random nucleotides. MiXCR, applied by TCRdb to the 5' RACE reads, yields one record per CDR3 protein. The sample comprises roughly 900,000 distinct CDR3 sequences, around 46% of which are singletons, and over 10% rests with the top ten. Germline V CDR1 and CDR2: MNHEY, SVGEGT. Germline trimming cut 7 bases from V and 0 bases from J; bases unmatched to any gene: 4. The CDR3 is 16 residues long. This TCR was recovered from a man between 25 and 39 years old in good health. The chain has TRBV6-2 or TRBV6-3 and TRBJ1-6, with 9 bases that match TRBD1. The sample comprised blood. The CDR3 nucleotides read TGTGCCAGCAACCTGGACAGGGGCTCCTATAATTCACCCCTCCACTTT. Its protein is CASNLDRGSYNSPLHF.